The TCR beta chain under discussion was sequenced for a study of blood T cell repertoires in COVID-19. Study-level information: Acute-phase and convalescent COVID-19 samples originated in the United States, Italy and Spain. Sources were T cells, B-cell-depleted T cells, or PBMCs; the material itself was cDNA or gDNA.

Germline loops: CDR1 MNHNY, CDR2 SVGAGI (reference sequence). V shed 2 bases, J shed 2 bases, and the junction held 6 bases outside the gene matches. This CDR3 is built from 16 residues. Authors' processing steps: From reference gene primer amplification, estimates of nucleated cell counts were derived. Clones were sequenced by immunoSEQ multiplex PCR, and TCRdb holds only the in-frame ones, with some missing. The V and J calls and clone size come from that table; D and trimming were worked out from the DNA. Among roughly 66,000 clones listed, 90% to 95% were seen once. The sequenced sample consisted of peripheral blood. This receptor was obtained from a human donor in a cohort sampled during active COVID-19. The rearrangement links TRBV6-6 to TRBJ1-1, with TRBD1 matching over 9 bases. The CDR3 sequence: CASSYPGQGLNTEAFF. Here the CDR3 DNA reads TGTGCCAGCAGTTACCCCGGACAGGGGTTAAACACTGAAGCTTTCTTT.